This T cell receptor beta chain came from a study of T cells in Graves' hyperthyroidism and ophthalmopathy. General observations from the study: Most expanded thyroid clonotypes above 0.001 recurred in blood.

The CDR3 has 15 residues. Germline CDR1 reads LGHNA; CDR2 reads YNFKEQ. The germline V and J ends were trimmed by 0 bases and 5 bases, with 14 bases remaining between them. This clonotype was found many times. Its specificity is not known. Amplification of TCR beta CDR3 regions was performed using RNA transcripts as template. The TCR CDR3 first-round RT-PCR relied on the HTBI primer set. TCRdb independently ran MiXCR on the multiplex PCR reads; one entry per CDR3 protein. The sample yields hundreds of thousands of distinct CDR3 sequences, roughly 19% seen once. The sample comprised blood. The rearrangement uses TRBV4-2 and TRBJ2-7; the D gene is possibly TRBD1 (5 bases). This TCR was sampled from a woman aged 18 to 35 with Graves' hyperthyroidism. The CDR3 loop reads CASSQDLRVVDEQYF. The CDR3, as DNA: TGTGCCAGCAGCCAAGATCTCAGGGTTGTCGACGAGCAGTACTTC.